The rows below give T cell receptor beta chains drawn from one sample of a study of blood T cell repertoires in COVID-19. Sequencing used immunoSEQ multiplex PCR; TCRdb keeps in-frame clones, though not all of them. The table records about 220,000 clones, 70% to 85% of them present only once. Sequencing was performed on PBMCs or T cells enriched from blood (not recorded which). Every receptor here comes from a woman in her sixties or seventies who had recovered from COVID-19. The CDR3 runs from the conserved cysteine through the conserved F or W. D genes are given only for firm matches. Clone size appears in some rows only: once, few, many, or a class for an expanded clone.

V,size,D,J,DNA,CDR3
TRBV19,NA,NA,TRBJ2-3,TGTGCCAGTAGTATCCCCAGGGACACAGATACGCAGTATTTT,CASSIPRDTDTQYF
TRBV15,NA,TRBD1,TRBJ1-5,TGTGCCACCAGCTCGCGCACCGGGACAGGGGGCCAGCCCCAGCATTTT,CATSSRTGTGGQPQHF
TRBV7-2,NA,NA,TRBJ1-1,TGTGCCAGCAGCTTCAGGACTATTTTGAACACTGAAGCTTTCTTT,CASSFRTILNTEAFF
TRBV6-4,few,NA,TRBJ1-5,TGTGCCAGCAGTGTAGGGGAGGATCAGCCCCAGCATTTT,CASSVGEDQPQHF
TRBV29-1,NA,NA,TRBJ1-2,TGCAGCGTTTTCACAGACTATGGCTACACCTTC,CSVFTDYGYTF
TRBV12-3/TRBV12-4,NA,NA,TRBJ2-3,TGTGCCAGCAGTTTATCCCTAGATACGCAGTATTTT,CASSLSLDTQYF
TRBV11-2,NA,NA,TRBJ2-1,TGTGCCAGCAGCTTAGTTGGCGGCCAGGGCAATGAGCAGTTCTTC,CASSLVGGQGNEQFF
TRBV6-1,NA,NA,TRBJ1-4,TGTGCCAGCAGTGAAGACAGGCTCCCTAATGAAAAACTGTTTTTT,CASSEDRLPNEKLFF
TRBV2,NA,TRBD1,TRBJ1-3,TGTGCCAGCAGGTCAGGGACAGCCCGAGATGGAAACACCATATATTTT,CASRSGTARDGNTIYF
TRBV10-2,NA,TRBD2,TRBJ2-1,TGCGCCAGCAGGGAGACTAGCGGGGGGGCTGCGGAGCAGTTCTTC,CASRETSGGAAEQFF
TRBV7-9,NA,TRBD2,TRBJ2-1,TGTGCCAGCAGCTTTACTCCCGGACTAGCGGTTTACAATGAGCAGTTCTTC,CASSFTPGLAVYNEQFF
TRBV7-9,NA,TRBD2,TRBJ2-2,TGTGCCAGCAGCATCAGCTTTGGACTAGCGGGGGAGGAGGGCGGGGAGCTGTTTTTT,CASSISFGLAGEEGGELFF
TRBV19,NA,NA,TRBJ1-1,TGTGCCAGTAGTTTGGGGATCAGGGCCACTGAAGCTTTCTTT,CASSLGIRATEAFF
TRBV5-4,NA,TRBD1,TRBJ1-1,TGTGCCAGCAGCTTGAGGACAGGGACGAACACTGAAGCTTTCTTT,CASSLRTGTNTEAFF
TRBV12-3/TRBV12-4,NA,NA,TRBJ1-1,TGTGCCAGCGGTGTTCCCCCGGGCACTGAAGCTTTCTTT,CASGVPPGTEAFF
TRBV3-1/TRBV3-2,NA,TRBD2,TRBJ2-5,TGTGCCAGCAGCTTTGGGACTACCCAAGGGACCCAGTACTTC,CASSFGTTQGTQYF
TRBV7-3,many,NA,TRBJ2-7,TGTGCCAGCAGCTCTAGTCCGGGCGAGCAGTACTTC,CASSSSPGEQYF
TRBV5-1,NA,NA,TRBJ2-7,TGCGCCAGCAGCTTGGGAGGCAGCCCCTACGAGCAGTACTTC,CASSLGGSPYEQYF
TRBV27,NA,TRBD1,TRBJ2-6,TGTGCCAGCAGTTCCCGACAGGGGGCTAGATTAGGGGCCAACGTCCTGACTTTC,CASSSRQGARLGANVLTF
TRBV7-2,NA,TRBD1,TRBJ1-2,TGTGCCAGCAGCACGACGACAGGGTCCTATGGCTACACCTTC,CASSTTTGSYGYTF
TRBV29-1,NA,NA,TRBJ2-3,TGCAGCGTTAGGACAGGCACAGATACGCAGTATTTT,CSVRTGTDTQYF
TRBV11-2,once,NA,TRBJ1-5,TGTGCCAGCAGCCCCCTCGGGGGAGATCAGCCCCAGCATTTT,CASSPLGGDQPQHF
TRBV5-4,NA,NA,TRBJ2-3,TGTGCCAGCAGCTTGGAGGAGGGGCGTCGGACGCAGTATTTT,CASSLEEGRRTQYF
TRBV19,NA,TRBD1,TRBJ2-7,TGTGCCAGCGGGATGACAGGGCCCCTCTCCTACGAGCAGTACTTC,CASGMTGPLSYEQYF
TRBV18,NA,TRBD1,TRBJ1-3,TGTGCCAGCTCACCAAAGACAGGGGATAGCTCTGGAAACACCATATATTTT,CASSPKTGDSSGNTIYF
TRBV3-1/TRBV3-2,NA,TRBD2,TRBJ2-7,TGTGCCAGCAGCCAGGGTGTACATCCCGGGACTAGCTCGAGAGAGCAGTACTTC,CASSQGVHPGTSSREQYF
TRBV6-5,NA,TRBD1,TRBJ1-1,TGTGCCAGCAGTTACTACCTAGGACAGGGGCGAACTTTCTTT,CASSYYLGQGRTFF
TRBV7-2,NA,TRBD1,TRBJ1-6,TGTGCCAGCAGCTCGACAGGGACTGGTTCACCCCTCCACTTT,CASSSTGTGSPLHF
TRBV19,NA,TRBD1,TRBJ1-2,TGTGCCAGTAGTATAGATCCTTTTGACAGGGGACGCACCTCGAACTATGGCTACACCTTC,CASSIDPFDRGRTSNYGYTF
TRBV27,NA,NA,TRBJ2-5,TGTGCCAGCAGACCCTTCGGGGTTGAGACCCAGTACTTC,CASRPFGVETQYF
TRBV5-1,NA,TRBD2,TRBJ2-5,TGCGCCAGCAGCTTGGGGAGCGGGGGCCTCCAAGAGACCCAGTACTTC,CASSLGSGGLQETQYF
TRBV10-3,NA,TRBD2,TRBJ2-2,TGTGCCATCAGTGCGGGCCTAGCGGTCGGGGAGCTGTTTTTT,CAISAGLAVGELFF
TRBV5-4,NA,TRBD1,TRBJ2-7,TGTGCCAGCAGCTGGGGACAGGGGGTTTCCTACGAGCAGTACTTC,CASSWGQGVSYEQYF
TRBV7-3,NA,NA,TRBJ1-1,TGTGCCAGCAGCCCCCTTGGGGGGGCTGAAGCTTTCTTT,CASSPLGGAEAFF
TRBV11-2,once,TRBD1,TRBJ2-5,TGTGCCAGCAGCCCCGGACAGGGGGCTCAAGAGACCCAGTACTTC,CASSPGQGAQETQYF
TRBV4-2,NA,NA,TRBJ1-6,TGTGCCAGCAGCCATGAACAGGCGAATTCACCCCTCCACTTT,CASSHEQANSPLHF
TRBV14,few,NA,TRBJ2-7,TGTGCCAGCAGCCTACAGTTCCTTCCCTCCTACGAGCAGTACTTC,CASSLQFLPSYEQYF
TRBV7-9,NA,TRBD2,TRBJ2-1,TGTGCCAGCAGCTCCGGGACTAGCGGATACAATGAGCAGTTCTTC,CASSSGTSGYNEQFF
TRBV27,NA,TRBD2,TRBJ2-3,TGTGCCAGTTTTACCCAGCGGGAGGGGGGAGATACGCAGTATTTT,CASFTQREGGDTQYF
TRBV5-1,NA,TRBD1,TRBJ1-3,TGCGCCAGCAGCTTCCGTACAGGGGACTCTGGAAACACCATATATTTT,CASSFRTGDSGNTIYF
TRBV2,NA,NA,TRBJ2-3,TGTGCCAGCAGTGGGGACTCAGATACGCAGTATTTT,CASSGDSDTQYF
TRBV24-1,NA,TRBD1,TRBJ2-7,TGTGCCACCAGTGAACTAGACAGGGGGGGGGACGAGCAGTACTTC,CATSELDRGGDEQYF
TRBV4-3,NA,TRBD2,TRBJ2-3,TGCGCCAGCAGACCCAGAGCGGGGGGGCTTGTAGATACGCAGTATTTT,CASRPRAGGLVDTQYF
TRBV27,NA,NA,TRBJ1-6,TGTGCCAGCAGTTTTGGGCTCCATTCACCCCTCCACTTT,CASSFGLHSPLHF
TRBV5-1,few,NA,TRBJ2-1,TGCGCCAGCAGCTCTATCGGGAACCTCCCGAACAATGAGCAGTTCTTC,CASSSIGNLPNNEQFF
TRBV27,NA,NA,TRBJ1-1,TGTGCCAGCAGTTTATTGATCCCGGGGCGGGAGGCTGAAGCTTTCTTT,CASSLLIPGREAEAFF
TRBV5-5,NA,NA,TRBJ2-7,TGTGCCAGCGGCTTACTTTTGGTCCCCTACGAGCAGTACTTC,CASGLLLVPYEQYF
TRBV6-5,NA,TRBD1,TRBJ1-2,TGTGCCAGCAGACAGGGACAGGGGTCCCTTGGCTACACCTTC,CASRQGQGSLGYTF
TRBV4-1,NA,TRBD2,TRBJ2-6,TGCGCCAGCAGCCAAGATCGCGGGAGTAGCGGGATCGTCTCTGGGGCCAACGTCCTGACTTTC,CASSQDRGSSGIVSGANVLTF
TRBV24-1,NA,NA,TRBJ1-2,TGTGCCACCAGTGATGGCCCGTCGGAGCTGGCCGGCTACACCTTC,CATSDGPSELAGYTF